This T cell receptor beta chain was captured in a study of cytomegalovirus exposure and HLA in healthy donors. Points from the study as a whole: After further analysis at a later stage, 15,000 to 20,000 TCR beta sequences were associated with HLA alleles at 0.05 false discovery rate. Later analysis associated a missense DCLRE1C variant with TCR beta V- and J-gene trimming. The authors listed approximately 150 TCR beta chains as cytomegalovirus-associated. A later analysis, which compared TCR beta chains of equal frequency, found the HLA-associated ones more clonally expanded.

The CDR3 has 15 residues. From germline, CDR1 is MNHEY and CDR2 SVGAGI. V trimming: 0 bases; J trimming: 1 base; junction bases outside the gene matches: 1. Points on this clone: Its target is not known.

This PCR relied on a set of 60 Vbeta primers and 13 Jbeta primers. Only in-frame clones appear in the TCRdb table, and some are missing; sequencing was by immunoSEQ multiplex PCR. The sample lists 110,000 to 150,000 clones, roughly 70% occurring once. The chain links TRBV6-5 to TRBJ1-1; 8 bases fit TRBD1. Material for sequencing was PBMCs. The receptor's source is a man aged 30 to 39 in good health and CMV-seronegative. CDR3 in amino acids: CASSYSGTGNTEAFF. Here the CDR3 DNA reads TGTGCCAGCAGTTACTCCGGGACAGGGAACACTGAAGCTTTCTTT.